This T cell receptor beta chain is from a study of spatial heterogeneity in lung cancer. On the study more broadly: Samples were obtained from some 70 donors, all untreated early-stage non-small cell lung cancer patients. Averaged across combinations, each unique TCR and UMI pairing appeared more than ten times in raw reads, which were uncorrected.

The time point here: blood at routine non-recurrence follow-up after resection. The library protocol tagged each TCR cDNA with a unique molecular identifier. TCRdb independently ran MiXCR on the 5' RACE reads; one entry per CDR3 protein. This table has 25,000 or so distinct CDR3 sequences, roughly 5.4% appearing once. The CDR3 contains 15 residues. The germline V gene has CDR1 ENHRY and CDR2 SYGVKD. V lost 6 bases to trimming and J lost 2 bases; unmatched junction nucleotides: 9. This TCR was sampled from a female donor with early-stage non-small cell lung cancer. The chain employs TRBV10-3 and TRBJ2-5; 7 bases fit TRBD1. Sequenced here: PBMCs, sampled at follow-up. CDR3 sequence reads: CAIRRTGDPQETQYF. In DNA form, the CDR3 reads TGTGCCATCAGAAGAACAGGGGATCCTCAAGAGACCCAGTACTTC.